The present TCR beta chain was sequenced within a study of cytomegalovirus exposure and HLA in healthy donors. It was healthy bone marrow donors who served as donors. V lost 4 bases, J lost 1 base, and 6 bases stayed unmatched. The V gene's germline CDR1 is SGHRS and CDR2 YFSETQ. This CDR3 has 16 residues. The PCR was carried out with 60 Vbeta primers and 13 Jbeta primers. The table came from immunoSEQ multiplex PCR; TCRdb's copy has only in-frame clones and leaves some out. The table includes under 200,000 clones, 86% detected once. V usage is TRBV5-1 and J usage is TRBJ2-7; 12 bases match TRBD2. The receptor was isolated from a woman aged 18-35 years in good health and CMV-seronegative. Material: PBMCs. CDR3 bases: TGCGCCAGCAGCCTCCTAGCGGGAGGGGGGTCCTACGAGCAGTACTTC. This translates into CASSLLAGGGSYEQYF.